The 10 T cell receptor beta chains listed next were all sequenced from one sample in a study of blood T cell repertoires in COVID-19. Assay used: immunoSEQ multiplex PCR; TCRdb lists only in-frame clones, some missing. The sample lists fewer than 350,000 clones; about nine tenths were seen once. The sequenced sample consisted of PBMCs or T cells enriched from blood (not recorded which). Receptor source: a man in his fifties or sixties who had recovered from COVID-19.

This chain links TRBV5-6 with TRBJ2-7, with 10 bases that match TRBD1. Germline V gene data show CDR1 as SGHDT and CDR2 as YYEEEE. This CDR3 comprises 15 residues. After removal of 5 bases from V and 5 bases from J, the junction contained 10 bases not matched to a gene. The CDR3 sequence is CASRLRTGGGNEQYF. The DNA of the CDR3 is TGTGCCAGCAGGTTGAGGACAGGGGGTGGGAACGAGCAGTACTTC.

This chain connects TRBV5-1 to TRBJ2-5; the match to TRBD2 covers 10 bases. The CDR3 is 15 amino acids. With 5 bases clipped from V and 2 bases from J, the junction kept 6 bases outside the gene matches. CDR1 and CDR2 (germline): SGHRS, YFSETQ. Written as DNA, the CDR3 is TGCGCCAGCAGTGTCCGGACTAGCGGACAAGAGACCCAGTACTTC. It translates to CASSVRTSGQETQYF.

The J gene is TRBJ2-5, the V gene TRBV5-6; the D is unclear. The CDR3 is 13 amino acids. Germline V gives CDR1 SGHDT, CDR2 YYEEEE. Trimming took off 3 bases at V and 4 bases at J, with 10 bases between the two ends. CDR3 coding DNA: TGTGCCAGCAGCTATGCGGCCCCAGAGACCCAGTACTTC. Its protein is CASSYAAPETQYF.

The V gene is TRBV6-2 or TRBV6-3, the J gene TRBJ2-7; 8 bases match TRBD1. V shed 5 bases and J 0 bases; nucleotides not matched to a gene: 6. The CDR3 totals 15 residues. Germline V gene sequence: CDR1 MNHEY, CDR2 SVGEGT. The CDR3 protein is CASSRTGTYSYEQYF. The CDR3 nucleotides read TGTGCCAGCAGTCGGACAGGGACTTACTCCTACGAGCAGTACTTC.

This rearrangement joins TRBV3-1 (or the pseudogene TRBV3-2) to TRBJ1-5; D is undetermined. This CDR3 spans 15 amino acids. The germline gives CDR1 LGHDT, CDR2 YNNKEL (reference sequence). The ends were cut back, 2 bases at V and 5 bases at J, with 13 bases in the middle. The CDR3: CASSQSWAGDQPQHF. Here the CDR3 DNA reads TGTGCCAGCAGCCAAAGTTGGGCCGGGGATCAGCCCCAGCATTTT.

The chain couples TRBV30 to TRBJ1-6; 7 bases match TRBD1. The length of the CDR3 is 13 residues. The germline V gene has CDR1 GTSNPN and CDR2 SVGIG (reference sequence). V dropped 5 bases and J dropped 10; count of bases not matched to a gene: 8. Here the CDR3 reads CAWRPQGISPLHF. The CDR3 DNA sequence: TGTGCCTGGCGGCCACAGGGGATATCACCCCTCCACTTT.

The V and J genes are TRBV25-1 and TRBJ1-6; no firm D call. Between the trimmed V and J ends, which lost 3 bases and 7 bases, there was a span of 7 bases. The CDR3 loop spans 13 amino acids. Germline V CDR1 and CDR2: MGHDK, SYGVNS. Here the CDR3 reads CASSDPGNSPLHF. The DNA for the CDR3 is TGTGCCAGCAGTGACCCGGGGAATTCACCCCTCCACTTT.

This chain uses TRBV6-5 with TRBJ1-2, with D possibly TRBD1 on 6 matching bases. Per germline, CDR1 MNHEY and CDR2 SVGAGI. The CDR3 totals 14 residues. Trimming cost V 4 bases and J 5 bases, with 14 bases left between them. DNA of the CDR3: TGTGCCAGCAGTTCGGGGGGGGCGCCTTATGGCTACACCTTC. Its protein product is CASSSGGAPYGYTF.

The chain recombines TRBV28 with TRBJ1-3, with D perhaps matching TRBD1 (6 bases). This CDR3 contains 14 residues. Trimming left V 6 bases short and J 2 bases short, with 11 bases between. Per germline, CDR1 MDHEN and CDR2 SYDVKM. CDR3 protein: CASREQGPGNTIYF. In nucleotides, the CDR3 is TGTGCCAGCAGGGAACAGGGCCCTGGAAACACCATATATTTT. Combining the CDR3 with reference TRBV28 and TRBJ1-3 gives the whole variable domain DVKVTQSSRYLVKRTGEKVFLECVQDMDHENMFWYRQDPGLGLRLIYFSYDVKMKEKGDIPEGYSVSREKKERFSLILESASTNQTSMYLCASREQGPGNTIYFGEGSWLTVV.

This sequence joins TRBV7-2 and TRBJ1-6; 9 bases map to TRBD1. V lost 4 bases and J lost 9; bases outside the gene matches: 7. This CDR3 has 15 amino acids. From germline, CDR1 is SGHTA and CDR2 FQGNSA. The CDR3 sequence: CASSSPTGGTSPLHF. CDR3 DNA: TGTGCCAGCAGCTCTCCTACAGGGGGCACTTCACCCCTCCACTTT.